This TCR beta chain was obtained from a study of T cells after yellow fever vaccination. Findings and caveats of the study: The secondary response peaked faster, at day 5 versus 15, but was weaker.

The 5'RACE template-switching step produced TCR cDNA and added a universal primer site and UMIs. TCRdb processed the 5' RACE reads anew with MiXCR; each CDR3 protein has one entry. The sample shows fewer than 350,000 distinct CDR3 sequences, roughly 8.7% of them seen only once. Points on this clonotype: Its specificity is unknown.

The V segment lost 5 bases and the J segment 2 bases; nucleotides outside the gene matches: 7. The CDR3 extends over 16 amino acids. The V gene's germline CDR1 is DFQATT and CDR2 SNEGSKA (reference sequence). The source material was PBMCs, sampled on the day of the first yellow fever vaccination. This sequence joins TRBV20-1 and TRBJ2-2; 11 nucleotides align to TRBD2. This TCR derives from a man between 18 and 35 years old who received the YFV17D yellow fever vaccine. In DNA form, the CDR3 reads TGCAGTGCTTACTGGCTAGCGGGGGGAAACACCGGGGAGCTGTTTTTT. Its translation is CSAYWLAGGNTGELFF.